Listed below are T cell receptor beta chains from one sample, sequenced in a study of OX40 agonist ivuxolimab in advanced cancers. The method was immunoSEQ multiplex PCR; TCRdb's version includes in-frame clones alone and lacks a portion of them. The table shows 20,000 to 25,000 clones, with 84% occurring only once. The sequencing here drew on CD4+ or CD8+ T cells sorted from blood, taken in a trial of the OX40 agonist ivuxolimab. The receptors were gathered from an adult with an advanced solid tumor such as melanoma, head and neck, liver or kidney cancer. Both conserved end residues are part of each CDR3. A D gene is named only where the DNA matches it firmly. Expanded clones are given a class, and other clones once, few, many or no size at all.

d_call j_call clone_size v_call cdr3_nt cdr3_aa
NA TRBJ1-1 NA TRBV19 TGTGCCAGTAGTATGGCCCCCAGGACCACTGAAGCTTTCTTT CASSMAPRTTEAFF
NA TRBJ1-2 NA TRBV28 TGTGCCAGCAGACCCAACCAGAACCTCTTTGGCTACACCTTC CASRPNQNLFGYTF
NA TRBJ1-5 NA TRBV2 TGTGCCAGCAGCCCGCAAAGCGGGCTGTGGGATCAGCCCCAGCATTTT CASSPQSGLWDQPQHF
NA TRBJ1-2 NA TRBV5-5 TGTGCCAGCAGCTTGGCAAACTACGGGACGGTAAAGACTAACTATGGCTACACCTTC CASSLANYGTVKTNYGYTF
TRBD1 TRBJ1-1 once TRBV14 TGTGCCAGCAGCTCCGGGACAGGGGGATCTCCAATGAACAGTGAAGCTTTCTTT CASSSGTGGSPMNSEAFF
TRBD1 TRBJ1-1 NA TRBV11-2 TGTGCCAGCATCGAACGTGACAGGGGGTCGGACACTGAAGCTTTCTTT CASIERDRGSDTEAFF
TRBD1 TRBJ1-5 NA TRBV9 TGTGCCAGCAGCGCCACAGGGGGCAATCAGCCCCAGCATTTT CASSATGGNQPQHF
TRBD2 TRBJ2-4 NA TRBV19 TGTGCCAGTACCGTGGAGGCTAGCGGGGGGAACGTCGCCAAAAACATTCAGTACTTC CASTVEASGGNVAKNIQYF
NA TRBJ1-1 NA TRBV30 TGTGCCTGGAGTACTGGGGTATCGAACACTGAAGCTTTCTTT CAWSTGVSNTEAFF
TRBD1 TRBJ2-7 NA TRBV6-1 TGTGCCAGCAGTGACTTCTCGGCCGGGACAGGGTGGGAGCAGTACTTC CASSDFSAGTGWEQYF
NA TRBJ1-2 NA TRBV28 TGTGCCAGCATTCCCCTCCGGTTGGGATATGGTGGCTACACCTTC CASIPLRLGYGGYTF
NA TRBJ2-7 NA TRBV19 TGTGCCAGTAGTGTGTCCGGGACTGGGGGATACTACGAGCAGTACTTC CASSVSGTGGYYEQYF
NA TRBJ2-7 NA TRBV9 TGTGCCAGCAGCGTGGGGTTCCGGGACGGACAATACGAGCAGTACTTC CASSVGFRDGQYEQYF
NA TRBJ2-6 NA TRBV7-9 TGTGCCAGCAGCTTTGGGGCTTACTCTGGGGCCAACGTCCTGACTTTC CASSFGAYSGANVLTF
NA TRBJ1-4 NA TRBV6-5 TGTGCCAGCAGTTACTCCCGCCCAGGGGCAGGAGAAAAACTGTTTTTT CASSYSRPGAGEKLFF
NA TRBJ1-5 NA TRBV7-9 TGTGCCAGCAGCTTAGGGGGTTCGAGCAATCAGCCCCAGCATTTT CASSLGGSSNQPQHF
NA TRBJ2-7 NA TRBV30 TGTGCCTGGAGTCCCACCGGCGTCGACCTCTACGAGCAGTACTTC CAWSPTGVDLYEQYF
NA TRBJ1-1 few TRBV14 TGTGCCAGCAGCCAGGAGAACACTGAAGCTTTCTTT CASSQENTEAFF
NA TRBJ1-3 NA TRBV27 TGTGCCAGCAGTCCGTATGTTCTGGGCTCTGGAAACACCATATATTTT CASSPYVLGSGNTIYF
NA TRBJ2-4 medium-sized TRBV5-4 TGTGCCAGCAGCTTCGGAGGGGCCTTCACAAACATTCAGTACTTC CASSFGGAFTNIQYF
TRBD2 TRBJ2-1 once TRBV28 TGTGCCAGCAGTCGGAGCGGGGGGGCCCTTTTCGGGCAGTTCTTC CASSRSGGALFGQFF
NA TRBJ2-2 few TRBV4-1 TGCGCCAGCAGCCTCGGGCCCCTTGGAGTTACCGGGGAGCTGTTTTTT CASSLGPLGVTGELFF
NA TRBJ1-2 NA TRBV19 TGTGCCAGTAGTATCGGGGCGGACTATGGCTACACCTTC CASSIGADYGYTF
NA TRBJ1-5 once TRBV4-1 TGCGCCAGCAGCCCAGACCCGCCGGGCATCAGCAATCAGCCCCAGCATTTT CASSPDPPGISNQPQHF
TRBD1 TRBJ1-3 NA TRBV28 TGTGCCAGTCAGACAGGGGGGACCCAAAACACCATATATTTT CASQTGGTQNTIYF
NA TRBJ2-7 NA TRBV18 TGTGCCAGCTCACCGGACAGCTCCTACGAGCAGTACTTC CASSPDSSYEQYF
TRBD1 TRBJ1-5 NA TRBV29-1 TGCAGCGTCGCTCGGGGACAGCGATCTTATAGCAATCAGCCCCAGCATTTT CSVARGQRSYSNQPQHF
NA TRBJ2-3 NA TRBV28 TGTGCCAGCAGTTTAGCGCAGAACACAGATACGCAGTATTTT CASSLAQNTDTQYF
NA TRBJ2-1 NA TRBV6-1 TGTGCCAGCAGTCTGGGGCTCTCCTACAATGAGCAGTTCTTC CASSLGLSYNEQFF
NA TRBJ2-1 medium-sized TRBV20-1 TGCAGTGCCGATAAGCCTCAGCAGTTCTTC CSADKPQQFF